This is a list of T cell receptor beta chains from one sample in a study of T cell responses to AZD1222 COVID-19 vaccine. Measured with immunoSEQ multiplex PCR; TCRdb has only the in-frame clones, and not every one. Of 150,000 or so clones detected, roughly 91% appear once; the ten largest clones hold around 1.4%. The source material was peripheral blood, sampled on day 0 of AZD1222 vaccination. The receptors originated from an adult in good health. The CDR3 runs from the conserved cysteine through the conserved F or W. D genes are given only for firm matches. Clone size is given for some rows only: seen once, a few or many times, or a class if the clone is expanded.

CASSLATGTQYF	TGTGCCAGCAGCTTGGCGACCGGGACCCAGTACTTC	TRBV7-6	TRBJ2-5	NA	NA
CASTRQGESGYTF	TGTGCCAGCACCCGACAGGGGGAAAGTGGCTACACCTTC	TRBV2	TRBJ1-2	NA	TRBD1
CASSFERGPYEQYF	TGCGCCAGCAGCTTCGAACGAGGGCCCTACGAGCAGTACTTC	TRBV4-1	TRBJ2-7	NA	NA
CASSERSTGLKQPQHF	TGTGCCAGTAGCGAGCGGTCCACAGGCTTGAAACAGCCCCAGCATTTT	TRBV19	TRBJ1-5	NA	NA
CASSVEPRYGTEAFF	TGTGCCAGCAGCGTAGAACCCCGGTACGGCACTGAAGCTTTCTTT	TRBV9	TRBJ1-1	once	NA
CASRPPRESWTEAFF	TGTGCCAGCAGACCACCTCGGGAGTCATGGACTGAAGCTTTCTTT	TRBV28	TRBJ1-1	NA	NA
CASSLSGASGREYF	TGCGCCAGCAGCTTGAGTGGCGCTAGCGGCCGAGAGTACTTC	TRBV5-1	TRBJ2-7	NA	TRBD2
CASSQGVGTEAFF	TGTGCCAGCAGCCAAGGGGTGGGCACTGAAGCTTTCTTT	TRBV3-1/TRBV3-2	TRBJ1-1	NA	NA
CASTKVALPSYNEQFF	TGTGCCAGTACTAAAGTGGCGCTCCCCTCCTACAATGAGCAGTTCTTC	TRBV19	TRBJ2-1	NA	NA
CAWSVSRVPTNEKLFF	TGTGCCTGGAGTGTAAGCAGGGTTCCAACTAATGAAAAACTGTTTTTT	TRBV30	TRBJ1-4	NA	NA
CASSLGWSVPGELFF	TGTGCCAGCAGCTTGGGCTGGTCGGTCCCCGGGGAGCTGTTTTTT	TRBV7-3	TRBJ2-2	NA	NA
CASSFFGEGPSQPQHF	TGTGCCAGCAGCTTTTTCGGGGAAGGTCCCTCTCAGCCCCAGCATTTT	TRBV7-9	TRBJ1-5	NA	NA
CASSRSGGEEQPQHF	TGTGCCAGCAGCCGCTCGGGGGGGGAGGAACAGCCCCAGCATTTT	TRBV9	TRBJ1-5	NA	NA
CASQGGGNEQFF	TGTGCCAGCCAGGGTGGGGGGAATGAGCAGTTCTTC	TRBV7-9	TRBJ2-1	NA	NA
CASSERGGNTEAFF	TGTGCCAGCAGTGAAAGGGGGGGGAACACTGAAGCTTTCTTT	TRBV6-1	TRBJ1-1	once	NA
CASSPDPGTNNSPLHF	TGTGCCAGCTCACCAGACCCCGGGACGAATAATTCACCCCTCCACTTT	TRBV18	TRBJ1-6	NA	NA
CASSTPGKSASPLHF	TGTGCCAGCAGCACCCCAGGGAAATCCGCGTCACCCCTCCACTTT	TRBV9	TRBJ1-6	NA	NA
CASSALHPGPGNYGYTF	TGTGCCAGCTCGGCCTTACACCCGGGGCCGGGTAACTATGGCTACACCTTC	TRBV18	TRBJ1-2	NA	NA
CASSRLPSRQFF	TGTGCCAGCTCCCGCCTCCCTAGCCGTCAGTTCTTC	TRBV18	TRBJ2-1	NA	NA
CANVSSGRRYEQYF	TGTGCCAACGTTTCTAGCGGGAGGAGATACGAGCAGTACTTC	TRBV27	TRBJ2-7	once	TRBD2
CASSLAPLTEAFF	TGTGCCAGCAGTTTAGCACCTCTCACTGAAGCTTTCTTT	TRBV12-3/TRBV12-4	TRBJ1-1	NA	NA
CASSQGQGGRGEQFF	TGTGCCAGTAGTCAGGGACAGGGAGGTCGGGGTGAGCAGTTCTTC	TRBV19	TRBJ2-1	NA	TRBD1
CATRRGNSGRSMHEQFF	TGTGCCACCCGCCGGGGTAATAGCGGGAGATCGATGCATGAGCAGTTCTTC	TRBV7-9	TRBJ2-1	NA	TRBD2
CASWSSYNEQFF	TGCGCCAGCTGGAGCTCCTACAATGAGCAGTTCTTC	TRBV5-1	TRBJ2-1	few	NA
CASSPRAPGSGNTIYF	TGTGCCAGCAGCCCACGGGCCCCCGGCTCTGGAAACACCATATATTTT	TRBV14	TRBJ1-3	NA	NA
CASSQKFGGVYEQYF	TGTGCCAGCAGCCAGAAGTTTGGGGGAGTCTACGAGCAGTACTTC	TRBV6-5	TRBJ2-7	NA	NA
CASSSNTGSYTF	TGTGCCAGCAGTTCGAACACAGGAAGCTACACCTTC	TRBV7-6	TRBJ1-2	NA	NA
CASSPPGGGYNEQFF	TGTGCCAGCAGCCCACCCGGGGGAGGGTACAATGAGCAGTTCTTC	TRBV6-5	TRBJ2-1	NA	TRBD2
CSVDRQEGSGANVLTF	TGCAGCGTTGACAGACAGGAGGGCTCTGGGGCCAACGTCCTGACTTTC	TRBV29-1	TRBJ2-6	NA	NA
CAIRGGGTGELFF	TGTGCCATCAGGGGCGGGGGAACCGGGGAGCTGTTTTTT	TRBV10-3	TRBJ2-2	NA	TRBD2
CASPGTGGYNEQFF	TGTGCCAGCCCCGGGACAGGGGGCTACAATGAGCAGTTCTTC	TRBV6-5	TRBJ2-1	NA	TRBD1
CASSLVEGAGGYTF	TGTGCCAGCAGCTTAGTTGAGGGGGCTGGTGGCTACACCTTC	TRBV7-2	TRBJ1-2	NA	TRBD1
CASSSPSGTKDEQFF	TGTGCCAGCAGTTCCCCCTCCGGGACTAAAGATGAGCAGTTCTTC	TRBV6-5	TRBJ2-1	NA	TRBD2
CASSYEGGTNQPQHF	TGTGCCAGCAGTTACGAAGGAGGGACCAATCAGCCCCAGCATTTT	TRBV28	TRBJ1-5	NA	NA
CASSRGPRTDTQYF	TGTGCCAGCAGCAGGGGGCCCCGCACAGATACGCAGTATTTT	TRBV14	TRBJ2-3	NA	TRBD1
CASSVASGAGGYTF	TGTGCCAGCAGCGTAGCTTCAGGGGCGGGAGGCTACACCTTC	TRBV9	TRBJ1-2	NA	NA
CASGPYSDAEAFF	TGTGCCAGTGGCCCCTACTCTGACGCTGAAGCTTTCTTT	TRBV19	TRBJ1-1	NA	NA
CASSSGGFDQPQHF	TGCGCCAGCAGCTCGGGAGGTTTCGATCAGCCCCAGCATTTT	TRBV5-1	TRBJ1-5	NA	NA
CASSFGGSPLHF	TGTGCCAGCAGTTTTGGGGGTTCACCCCTCCACTTT	TRBV12-3/TRBV12-4	TRBJ1-6	once	NA
CASSTLAGGPYEQYF	TGTGCCAGCAGTACACTAGCGGGAGGGCCGTACGAGCAGTACTTC	TRBV28	TRBJ2-7	NA	TRBD2
CASSRGLDYGYTF	TGTGCCAGCAGCCGTGGACTGGACTATGGCTACACCTTC	TRBV5-4	TRBJ1-2	NA	NA
CASSQSNYGYTF	TGTGCCAGCAGCCAATCTAACTATGGCTACACCTTC	TRBV3-1/TRBV3-2	TRBJ1-2	NA	NA